This record concerns one T cell receptor (beta chain) sequence. No antigen is known for it. The data are from a study of cytomegalovirus exposure and HLA in healthy donors. The overall study: Early released data had around 89 million unique TCRs, all coming from HLA-typed donors. Study-wide results and caveats: Presence/absence analysis assumed near-uniform sequencing depth across donors. The authors later found HLA-associated TCR beta chains more clonally expanded than equally common others.

CDR1 is SGDLS and CDR2 is YYNGEE in the germline V gene. Germline trimming cut 0 bases from V and 6 bases from J; bases unmatched to any gene: 9. The CDR3 length is 17 residues. Amplification used 60 Vbeta primers and 13 Jbeta primers. In the original processing: Roughly 11 million shared chains were among some 80 million unique TCR beta chains counted in a later analysis. Clones were read by immunoSEQ multiplex PCR, and TCRdb kept only the in-frame ones, dropping some. V and J calls and clone size follow that table, whereas D and trimming were derived from the DNA. The sample has approximately 190,000 clones, roughly 80% seen once.

This sequence joins TRBV9 and TRBJ2-3; the match to TRBD2 covers 11 bases. The sequence was obtained from a woman between 50 and 59 years old in good health and CMV-seropositive. The material sequenced was PBMCs. The CDR3 is CASSVGNSGGAWDTQYF. The CDR3 DNA reads as TGTGCCAGCAGCGTAGGTAATAGCGGGGGGGCTTGGGATACGCAGTATTTT.